This entry describes one T cell receptor beta chain. The target antigen is unknown. At the time of sampling, donors were nominally healthy, though unrecorded immune exposures were likely. This sample was taken from a study of cytomegalovirus exposure and HLA in healthy donors. Study-wide results and limits: High specificity and sensitivity for cytomegalovirus status were reported for the classifier.

The primer mix had 60 Vbeta and 13 Jbeta primers. Sequencing was performed with immunoSEQ multiplex PCR; in TCRdb, only in-frame clones are kept and a portion is missing. This table holds 200,000 to 250,000 clones, 70% to 80% found once. The length of the CDR3 is 15 residues. Between the trimmed V and J ends, which lost 5 bases and 6 bases, there was a span of 19 bases. Germline CDR1 reads GTSNPN; CDR2 reads SVGIG (reference sequence). This receptor was obtained from a young woman in good health and CMV-seronegative. Sequenced sample: PBMCs. The chain couples TRBV30 to TRBJ2-2; tentative D call: TRBD2 (6 bases). CDR3 coding DNA: TGTGCCTGGGCTGACTTAGCGGTCAATGCCGGGGAGCTGTTTTTT. It yields the protein CAWADLAVNAGELFF.